A single sample is the source of the 29 T cell receptor beta chains below, sequenced in a study of T-cell reconstitution after alpha-beta-depleted transplantation in children. Unique molecular identifiers were incorporated when the TCRbeta library was constructed. TCRdb reprocessed the PCR reads via MiXCR and lists one record per CDR3 protein. The sample consists of approximately 980,000 distinct CDR3 sequences, 25% to 35% of them appearing once. The specimen comprised PBMCs, mostly from graft donor cells, sampled 360 days after TCRalphabeta/CD19-depleted stem cell transplant. Receptors were obtained from a boy under three years old who had a stem cell transplant for SCID, so the T cells may come from the graft donor.

As to this clonotype: Mismatch with germline at one junction end may stem from a read error. The CDR3 DNA is TGCGCCAGCATCCAAGCTCCTAGCGATCCCTACGAGCAGTACTTC. Translation: CASIQAPSDPYEQYF. The chain is built from TRBV4-1 and TRBJ2-7; perhaps TRBD2 as D (6 bases). Germline V gene lookup returns CDR1 MGHRA and CDR2 YSYEKL. This CDR3 is 15 amino acids long.

This clonotype has only a few counts. The chain combines TRBV6-1 with TRBJ1-5; 7 bases line up with TRBD1. This CDR3 has 15 amino acids. Germline V lookup: CDR1 MNHNS, CDR2 SASEGT. Germline trimming cut 6 bases from V and 2 bases from J; bases unmatched to any gene: 7. This CDR3 is CASRPDRVGNQPQHF. CDR3 DNA: TGTGCCAGCAGACCCGACAGGGTGGGCAATCAGCCCCAGCATTTT.

This clonotype was seen a few times. An end of the junction differs from the germline gene, which may be a read error. V is TRBV4-1 and J is TRBJ2-1; 8 positions agree with TRBD1. The CDR3 is 16 amino acids. Germline V gene lookup returns CDR1 MGHRA and CDR2 YSYEKL. DNA of the CDR3: TGCGCCAGCAGCCAAGATACGACATGGGCCAGGGGGCGGACGGTCTTC. Its translation is CASSQDTTWARGRTVF.

This clonotype turned up a few times. CDR3 sequence: CASSPGNSASTDTQYF. CDR3 coding DNA: TGCGCCAGCAGCCCGGGAAACTCCGCTAGCACAGATACGCAGTATTTT. The chain employs TRBV5-1 and TRBJ2-3; possibly TRBD2 for D (5 bases). The germline CDR1 and CDR2 sequences are SGHRS and YFSETQ. Trimming pared 4 bases from V and 0 bases from J, leaving 15 bases between. The CDR3 covers 16 residues.

The genes are TRBV19 and TRBJ2-2, with D possibly TRBD1 on 5 matching bases. V was shortened by 5 bases and J by 7 bases, with 14 bases between the two germline ends. The CDR3 spans 14 residues. Looked up from germline, CDR1 is LNHDA and CDR2 is SQIVND (reference sequence). The CDR3 nucleotides are TGTGCCAGTAGTCTATCTCATGACAGCGGGGAGCTGTTTTTT. Its translation: CASSLSHDSGELFF.

This chain connects TRBV5-1 to TRBJ1-1, with 10 bases aligning to TRBD1. Germline V CDR1 and CDR2: SGHRS, YFSETQ. This CDR3 comprises 19 residues. Losses at the gene ends were 5 bases for V and 1 base for J; bases not matched to a gene: 17. The chain's CDR3 is CASRRDRTGTGAKNTEAFF. CDR3 nucleotide sequence: TGCGCCAGCAGACGAGACCGTACCGGGACAGGGGCAAAGAACACTGAAGCTTTCTTT.

This chain uses TRBV7-2 with TRBJ2-1; TRBD2 aligns across 13 bases. The trim removed 6 bases at V and 8 bases at J, leaving 7 bases unmatched. Germline values: CDR1 SGHTA, CDR2 FQGNSA. The CDR3 runs 15 residues. This chain's CDR3 is CASRLLAGGLYEQFF. In nucleotides, the CDR3 is TGTGCCAGCAGATTACTAGCGGGGGGGCTCTATGAGCAGTTCTTC. The whole variable domain, remainder taken from reference TRBV7-2 and TRBJ2-1, is GAGVSQSPSNKVTEKGKDVELRCDPISGHTALYWYRQSLGQGLEFLIYFQGNSAPDKSGLPSDRFSAERTGGSVSTLTIQRTQQEDSAVYLCASRLLAGGLYEQFFGPGTRLTVL.

This clonotype was seen more than once but under ten times. This rearrangement joins TRBV29-1 to TRBJ2-1; TRBD1 might be the D (5 bases). Trimming took off 7 bases at V and 1 base at J, with 14 bases between the two ends. Germline V lookup: CDR1 SQVTM, CDR2 ANQGSEA. This CDR3 contains 14 residues. DNA of the CDR3: TGCAGCGAATCAGCAGGGTTATCCTACAATGAGCAGTTCTTC. This encodes CSESAGLSYNEQFF.

In this sample, this clonotype turned up a few times. The chain links TRBV28 to TRBJ1-1; D remains unclear. Between the trimmed V and J ends, which lost 1 base and 8 bases, there was a span of 8 bases. The CDR3 is 12 residues long. CDR1 is MDHEN and CDR2 is SYDVKM in the germline V gene. The CDR3 DNA follows: TGTGCCAGCAGTTTATCCCTGGGGGAAGCTTTCTTT. Protein: CASSLSLGEAFF.

The chain couples TRBV7-2 to TRBJ2-1; D gene unclear. Trimming took off 5 bases at V and 12 bases at J, with 14 bases between the two ends. This CDR3 spans 12 amino acids. The germline V gene encodes CDR1 SGHTA and CDR2 FQGNSA. CDR3 amino acids: CASSANRKGQFF. CDR3 in DNA: TGTGCCAGCAGCGCGAACCGAAAGGGGCAGTTCTTC.

This clonotype occurred a few times. V usage is TRBV11-1 and J usage is TRBJ1-6; weak D call: TRBD1 (5 bases). Trimming shortened V by 5 bases and J by 7 bases, and 12 bases separated the two germline ends. The CDR3 totals 14 residues. The germline gives CDR1 SGHAT, CDR2 FQDESV (reference sequence). CDR3 in DNA: TGTGCCAGCAGCCAAACAAACAGGAATTCACCCCTCCACTTT. Translation gives CASSQTNRNSPLHF.

The chain links TRBV29-1 to TRBJ2-3; tentative D call: TRBD2 (5 bases). The CDR3 covers 11 residues. CDR1 is SQVTM and CDR2 is ANQGSEA in the germline V gene. Between the trimmed V and J ends, which lost 2 bases and 10 bases, there was a span of 10 bases. CDR3 coding DNA: TGCAGCGTTGAACTAACTAGGGCGCAGTATTTT. Amino acid sequence: CSVELTRAQYF.

This clonotype was detected only a few times. V gene TRBV4-1 combines with J gene TRBJ2-4, with TRBD2 as a possible D gene (5 bases). Looked up from germline, CDR1 is MGHRA and CDR2 is YSYEKL. Trimming cost V 2 bases and J 3 bases, with 14 bases left between them. The CDR3 extends over 16 amino acids. In DNA, the CDR3 is TGCGCCAGCAGCCAACATAGCGAACGCGGCAAAAACATTCAGTACTTC. It codes for CASSQHSERGKNIQYF.

The CDR3 region is CASSGGDSQETQYF. The CDR3 coding sequence is TGCGCCAGCAGCGGGGGGGACAGTCAAGAGACCCAGTACTTC. This chain uses TRBV5-1 with TRBJ2-5; D might be TRBD1 or TRBD2, each matching 7 bases. CDR3 length equals 14 residues. Germline V gene data show CDR1 as SGHRS and CDR2 as YFSETQ. V gave up 4 bases and J gave up 2 bases, with 12 bases separating them.

Only a few counts were recorded for this clonotype. The CDR3 DNA follows: TGTGCCATCACCCCCGGGACAGGGAAACATCTGGGGGAGCAGTACTTC. Translating gives CAITPGTGKHLGEQYF. The chain joins TRBV10-3 to TRBJ2-7; 9 bases map to TRBD1. V dropped 7 bases and J dropped 7; count of bases not matched to a gene: 17. CDR3 length: 16 residues. The germline gives CDR1 ENHRY, CDR2 SYGVKD.

A few counts support this clonotype. The chain joins TRBV20-1 to TRBJ2-7; perhaps TRBD1 as D (6 bases). This CDR3 comprises 16 residues. The germline CDR1 and CDR2 sequences are DFQATT and SNEGSKA (reference sequence). Trimming removed 3 bases from V and 0 bases from J, with 18 bases in between. The CDR3: CSASSRPTGSSYEQYF. The CDR3 DNA reads TGCAGTGCTAGTAGTAGACCTACAGGGTCCTCCTACGAGCAGTACTTC.

Only a few counts were recorded for this clonotype. The J gene is TRBJ2-1, the V gene TRBV5-5, with 8 nucleotides matching TRBD2. Germline V gene lookup returns CDR1 SGHKS and CDR2 YYEKEE (reference sequence). The CDR3 consists of 17 residues. The ends lost 0 bases at V and 8 bases at J; junction bases unmatched: 13. This chain's CDR3 is CASSLAINSGGLYEQFF. CDR3 in DNA: TGTGCCAGCAGCTTGGCCATCAATTCGGGGGGGCTCTATGAGCAGTTCTTC.

V gene TRBV4-3 combines with J gene TRBJ2-3; D is ambiguous. This CDR3 region has 13 residues. V shed 3 bases and J shed 6 bases, with 10 bases lying between them. Looked up from germline, CDR1 is LGHNA and CDR2 is YSLEER. CDR3 nucleotides: TGCGCCAGCAGCCATGGCCGGTGGGATACGCAGTATTTT. This encodes CASSHGRWDTQYF.

This clonotype was seen at least ten times. V gene TRBV29-1 combines with J gene TRBJ2-3; possible D gene TRBD1, 6 bases. Germline V CDR1 and CDR2: SQVTM, ANQGSEA. Trimming shortened V by 5 bases and J by 3 bases, and 9 bases separated the two germline ends. There are 12 residues in the CDR3. The CDR3 loop is CSVWQGTDTQYF. The DNA of the CDR3 is TGCAGCGTTTGGCAGGGGACAGATACGCAGTATTTT.

This clonotype was recorded at least ten times. V gene TRBV13 combines with J gene TRBJ1-1, with D possibly matching TRBD1 (5 bases). From germline, CDR1 is PRHDT and CDR2 FYEKMQ (reference sequence). There are 14 residues in the CDR3. Trimming took 6 bases from V and 0 from J, leaving 11 bases between them. The chain's CDR3 is CASRTDSMNTEAFF. In DNA, the CDR3 is TGTGCCAGCAGGACAGACAGCATGAACACTGAAGCTTTCTTT.

This clonotype was counted between two and nine times. The chain couples TRBV12-3 or TRBV12-4 to TRBJ1-5, with TRBD1 matching over 7 bases. The J segment lost 0 bases and the V segment lost 9 bases, leaving 17 bases of the junction unmatched. CDR3 length equals 18 residues. The CDR3 sequence is CARSSWGQLKNSNQPQHF. The CDR3 nucleotides are TGTGCCAGATCCAGTTGGGGACAGTTGAAAAATAGCAATCAGCCCCAGCATTTT.

This clonotype was counted between two and nine times. The rearrangement joins TRBV4-1 to TRBJ2-1; D is unresolved. Between the trimmed V and J ends, which lost 6 bases and 9 bases, there was a span of 18 bases. The germline V gene has CDR1 MGHRA and CDR2 YSYEKL. This CDR3 region has 14 residues. Written as DNA, the CDR3 is TGCGCCAGCAGACCTGGACCGCCCTCCGGTGAGCAGTTCTTC. Translated: CASRPGPPSGEQFF.

This clonotype has more than one count but fewer than ten. The chain is built from TRBV7-8 and TRBJ1-2; tentatively, D is TRBD1 (6 bases). The CDR3 consists of 15 residues. The V and J ends lost 7 bases and 0 bases respectively, with 15 bases between them. CDR1 and CDR2 (germline): SGHVS, FQNEAQ. The CDR3, as DNA: TGTGCCAGCACCGGGGGGCCACATGCTAACTATGGCTACACCTTC. Translating gives CASTGGPHANYGYTF.

Only a few counts were recorded for this clonotype. The rearrangement links TRBV27 to TRBJ2-7; the D gene is possibly TRBD1 (6 bases). Germline V lookup: CDR1 MNHEY, CDR2 SMNVEV (reference sequence). Trimming cost V 11 bases and J 5 bases, with 16 bases left between them. The CDR3 loop spans 12 amino acids. This CDR3 is CAVGAGVHEQYF. The CDR3 region has the DNA TGTGCCGTCGGGGCAGGGGTCCACGAGCAGTACTTC.

The chain links TRBV12-3 or TRBV12-4 to TRBJ2-5; 8 positions match TRBD2. The V segment lost 6 bases and the J segment 5 bases; nucleotides outside the gene matches: 11. This CDR3 is built from 15 residues. This CDR3 is CASSGLAPMGETQYF. The CDR3 coding sequence is TGTGCCAGCAGCGGACTAGCACCCATGGGGGAGACCCAGTACTTC.

V and J are TRBV12-3 or TRBV12-4 and TRBJ2-5; 8 bases map to TRBD2. V was clipped by 5 bases and J by 5 bases; unmatched bases: 16. This CDR3 has 17 residues. This chain's CDR3 is CASSQRKKAGAAETQYF. CDR3 sequence (DNA): TGTGCCAGCAGTCAGAGAAAGAAAGCGGGGGCCGCGGAGACCCAGTACTTC.

The chain couples TRBV7-9 to TRBJ2-5; D remains unclear. V gave up 5 bases and J gave up 2 bases, with 18 bases separating them. The CDR3 loop spans 16 amino acids. Per the germline V gene, CDR1 is SEHNR and CDR2 is FQNEAQ (reference sequence). CDR3 DNA sequence: TGTGCCAGCAGCCCCGGTGGGCCAAGTAAGCAAGAGACCCAGTACTTC. Amino acid sequence: CASSPGGPSKQETQYF.

The chain joins TRBV7-6 to TRBJ2-6; no reliable D call. The CDR3 runs to 16 residues. Germline CDR1 SGHVS, CDR2 FNYEAQ. V lost 4 bases to trimming and J lost 0 bases, with 10 bases between them. CDR3 sequence: CASSSGPISGANVLTF. The CDR3 DNA reads TGTGCCAGCAGCTCGGGCCCCATCTCTGGGGCCAACGTCCTGACTTTC.

This sequence joins TRBV10-3 and TRBJ1-5; 10 bases are a match to TRBD1. V lost 10 bases to trimming and J lost 4 bases; unmatched junction nucleotides: 13. Germline lookup yields CDR1 ENHRY and CDR2 SYGVKD. This CDR3 comprises 16 residues. The CDR3 sequence is CATAGTGVGGNQPQHF. The CDR3 DNA reads as TGTGCCACCGCCGGGACAGGGGTAGGAGGGAATCAGCCCCAGCATTTT.